This is a list of T cell receptor beta chains from one sample in a study of T cells in Graves' hyperthyroidism and ophthalmopathy. A single record per CDR3 protein comes from TCRdb applying MiXCR to the multiplex PCR reads. The sample includes under 650,000 distinct CDR3 sequences, 15% to 20% of them seen just once. The source material was blood. Receptor source: a woman aged 25 to 45 with Graves' hyperthyroidism. Each CDR3 is given with its conserved first and last residue. A D gene is named only where the DNA matches it firmly. The size of a clone is reported for some rows only, either as once, few or many, or as a class for expanded clones.

TRBJ2-1	NA	NA	TRBV19	TGTGCCAGTAGTAATAACAGGGCGGTTGCCTACAATGAGCAGTTCTTC	CASSNNRAVAYNEQFF
TRBJ2-2	NA	NA	TRBV6-4	TGTGCCAGCAGTGACTCTGGGGGGACGAACACCGGGGAGCTGTTTTTT	CASSDSGGTNTGELFF
TRBJ2-7	NA	many	TRBV18	TGTGCCAGCTCACCAGTGGGGGGTTACGAGCAGTACTTC	CASSPVGGYEQYF
TRBJ1-1	NA	many	TRBV15	TGTGCCACCAGCAGAGGACAATTGAGCACTGAAGCTTTCTTT	CATSRGQLSTEAFF
TRBJ1-1	NA	NA	TRBV6-1	TGTGCCGGCAGGCGGCCGACCATGAACACTGAAGCTTTCTTT	CAGRRPTMNTEAFF
TRBJ1-1	NA	many	TRBV7-2	TGTGCCAGCAGCTTAGAGAGGGACACTGAAGCTTTCTTT	CASSLERDTEAFF
TRBJ1-6	NA	NA	TRBV12-3/TRBV12-4	TGTGCCAGCAGCCGACAGGATTATTCACCCCTCCACTTT	CASSRQDYSPLHF
TRBJ2-3	NA	many	TRBV27	TGTGCCAGCAGTTCGTTTTCACCAGATACGCAGTATTTT	CASSSFSPDTQYF
TRBJ2-7	NA	many	TRBV7-2	TGTGCCAGCAGCCCACTAGGCCACGAGCAGTACTTC	CASSPLGHEQYF
TRBJ1-5	NA	many	TRBV7-8	TGTGCCAGCAGTAATCAGGGGATGAATCAGCCCCAGCATTTT	CASSNQGMNQPQHF
TRBJ1-2	TRBD1	many	TRBV5-5	TGTGCCAGCAGCAAGGACAGGGGGGATGGCTATGGCTACACCTTC	CASSKDRGDGYGYTF
TRBJ1-1	NA	many	TRBV11-3	TGTGCCAGCAGGAGGGGGGACACTGAAGCTTTCTTT	CASRRGDTEAFF
TRBJ2-3	TRBD1	NA	TRBV24-1	TGTGCCACCAGTGAGACAGGGGGCATCACAGATACGCAGTATTTT	CATSETGGITDTQYF
TRBJ1-5	NA	few	TRBV19	TGTGCCAGTCCGTTCGGGACATCCGACCAGCCCCAGCATTTT	CASPFGTSDQPQHF
TRBJ1-5	NA	many	TRBV6-2/TRBV6-3	TGTGCCAGCAAGGGGACTCCTAACCTCAATCAGCCCCAGCATTTT	CASKGTPNLNQPQHF
TRBJ2-5	TRBD1	many	TRBV12-3/TRBV12-4	TGTGCCAGCAGTCCCCAAACAGGGGCCAGGGGAGAGACCCAGTACTTC	CASSPQTGARGETQYF
TRBJ2-3	TRBD2	few	TRBV20-1	TGCAGTGCCGTAACTAGCGGGAGGGCCAGCACAGATACGCAGTATTTT	CSAVTSGRASTDTQYF
TRBJ1-2	NA	NA	TRBV7-9	TGTGCCAGCAGCTTAGCGGAAGGGGAAAATGGCTACACCTTC	CASSLAEGENGYTF
TRBJ2-6	NA	NA	TRBV5-1	TGCGCCAGCAGCTCCGATCCTAACTCTGGGGCCAACGTCCTGACTTTC	CASSSDPNSGANVLTF
TRBJ2-3	TRBD2	many	TRBV11-2	TGTGCCAGCAGCCCTACTAGCGGGTTTAGCACAGATACGCAGTATTTT	CASSPTSGFSTDTQYF
TRBJ2-5	NA	NA	TRBV4-2	TGTGCCAGCAGCCAAGATTCTACTGAAGAGACCCAGTACTTC	CASSQDSTEETQYF
TRBJ1-4	TRBD1	NA	TRBV7-9	TGTGCCAGCAGCCCCTACAGGGGGACTAATGAAAAACTGTTTTTT	CASSPYRGTNEKLFF
TRBJ2-7	NA	many	TRBV11-2	TGTGCCAGCAGCCTAGACGCAGGCTCCTACGAGCAGTACTTC	CASSLDAGSYEQYF
TRBJ2-3	TRBD2	many	TRBV20-1	TGCAGTGCTAGACGCCGACTAGCGCTTCGCACAGATACGCAGTATTTT	CSARRRLALRTDTQYF
TRBJ2-7	NA	many	TRBV7-2	TGTGCCAGCAGCTTCGTGGGCTCCTACGAGCAGTACTTC	CASSFVGSYEQYF
TRBJ2-1	TRBD2	many	TRBV12-3/TRBV12-4	TGTGCCAGCAGTCTACTAGCGGGAGGGGACAATGAGCAGTTCTTC	CASSLLAGGDNEQFF
TRBJ2-2	NA	few	TRBV14	TGTGCCAGCAGCCTCCTTCCTCACACCGGGGAGCTGTTTTTT	CASSLLPHTGELFF